The 27 T cell receptor beta chains listed next were all sequenced from one sample in a study of long-term antiretroviral therapy in people with HIV. Researchers report immunoSEQ v3.0 was run at survey level. Here immunoSEQ multiplex PCR was the method, and the copy in TCRdb shows in-frame clones only, minus some. Here the sample spans 34,000 or so clones, approximately 80% being singletons. Sequences were derived from unsorted PBMCs, sampled 0.6 years after starting antiretroviral therapy. The receptors stem from a man aged 18 to 30 with HIV.

CDR3 amino acids: CASSLTGVSEQYF. In nucleotides, the CDR3 is TGTGCCAGCAGCTTGACAGGGGTCTCCGAGCAGTACTTC. The rearrangement uses TRBV5-4 and TRBJ2-7; 7 positions agree with TRBD1. The CDR3 is 13 amino acids. With V trimmed by 1 base and J by 6 bases, 4 bases remained unmatched. Germline CDR1 and CDR2: SGHNT and YYREEE (reference sequence).

The CDR3 DNA follows: TGTGCCAGCAGTTTATGGACTGCTAACACCGGGGAGCTGTTTTTT. Residues: CASSLWTANTGELFF. This chain uses TRBV27 with TRBJ2-2; tentative D call: TRBD2 (5 bases). The length of the CDR3 is 15 residues. Germline loops: CDR1 MNHEY, CDR2 SMNVEV (reference sequence). The V end was cut by 1 base, the J end by 2 bases, with 8 bases between.

This rearrangement joins TRBV9 to TRBJ2-1, with 9 bases that match TRBD2. Germline V gene lookup returns CDR1 SGDLS and CDR2 YYNGEE. The V gene end was trimmed by 0 bases and the J gene end by 0 bases; junction bases not matched to a gene: 7. The CDR3 has 18 residues. CDR3 residues: CASSVVASGKSSYNEQFF. The CDR3 bases are TGTGCCAGCAGCGTAGTGGCTAGCGGGAAGAGCTCCTACAATGAGCAGTTCTTC.

This clone was seen a handful of times. The rearrangement links TRBV4-3 to TRBJ2-5, with D possibly being TRBD2 (6 bases). V gave up 1 base and J gave up 2 bases, with 11 bases separating them. The CDR3 sequence is 15 residues long. The germline gives CDR1 LGHNA, CDR2 YSLEER. As DNA, the CDR3 is TGCGCCAGCAGCCAAGGTTGGGACTCACAAGAGACCCAGTACTTC. Translating gives CASSQGWDSQETQYF.

The rearrangement joins TRBV28 to TRBJ2-1; 7 nucleotides match TRBD2. CDR3 size: 14 residues. The V and J ends lost 3 bases and 5 bases, in that order; junction bases with no gene match: 4. Germline-derived CDR1 and CDR2 are MDHEN and SYDVKM. The CDR3 DNA reads TGTGCCAGCAGTTTTGATGGGACTAACAATGAGCAGTTCTTC. Its translation is CASSFDGTNNEQFF.

The chain uses TRBV6-5 and TRBJ2-1, with 9 bases that match TRBD1. V lost 2 bases, J lost 6 bases, and 5 bases stayed unmatched. CDR1 and CDR2 (germline): MNHEY, SVGAGI. CDR3 length: 15 amino acids. The CDR3: CASSYTRDRVNEQFF. CDR3 coding DNA: TGTGCCAGCAGTTACACCCGGGACAGGGTCAATGAGCAGTTCTTC.

The chain uses TRBV10-3 and TRBJ2-7, with D possibly being TRBD2 (6 bases). Trimming cost V 7 bases and J 5 bases, with 12 bases left between them. This CDR3 region has 12 residues. Germline values: CDR1 ENHRY, CDR2 SYGVKD. This chain's CDR3 is CAIMGTSNEQYF. The DNA of the CDR3 is TGTGCCATCATGGGGACTTCAAACGAGCAGTACTTC.

This chain connects TRBV11-3 to TRBJ1-1; D gene ambiguous. The germline V gene encodes CDR1 SGHNT and CDR2 YENEEA. The ends were cut back, 0 bases at V and 3 bases at J, with 5 bases in the middle. The CDR3 totals 13 residues. The CDR3, as DNA: TGTGCCAGCAGCTTAGATAGCTACACTGAAGCTTTCTTT. Translating it yields CASSLDSYTEAFF.

The chain uses TRBV28 and TRBJ1-2, with D perhaps matching TRBD1 (5 bases). This CDR3 contains 14 residues. V was shortened by 7 bases and J by 8 bases, with 20 bases between the two germline ends. Germline V gives CDR1 MDHEN, CDR2 SYDVKM. CDR3 sequence: CASTTPRGWRGYTF. The CDR3 bases are TGTGCCAGCACCACCCCTCGGGGGTGGAGAGGCTACACCTTC.

The chain combines TRBV5-8 with TRBJ2-1; perhaps TRBD1 as D (5 bases). The length of the CDR3 is 12 residues. Trimming stripped 0 bases from V and 14 bases from J, with 12 bases between. Per germline, CDR1 SGHTS and CDR2 YDEGEE. CDR3: CASSLVPGLEFF. The CDR3 DNA reads as TGTGCCAGCAGCTTGGTCCCAGGGCTGGAGTTCTTC.

A single count supports this clone. The rearrangement uses TRBV11-3 and TRBJ2-7, with 8 nucleotides matching TRBD1. The germline CDR1 and CDR2 sequences are SGHNT and YENEEA. Trimming cost V 3 bases and J 3 bases; bases outside gene matches: 1. The CDR3 has 13 residues. In DNA form, the CDR3 reads TGTGCCAGCAGCTTTGGACAGGGCTACGAGCAGTACTTC. Its translation is CASSFGQGYEQYF.

The chain has TRBV7-9 and TRBJ2-7; TRBD2 matches 15 bases. The junction had 4 bases not matched to a gene; V was cut back by 4 bases and J by 6 bases. Germline CDR1 is SEHNR and CDR2 is FQNEAQ (reference sequence). This CDR3 comprises 15 residues. This CDR3 is CASSSPGLAGGEQYF. CDR3 sequence (DNA): TGTGCCAGCAGCTCCCCGGGACTAGCGGGAGGCGAGCAGTACTTC.

This rearrangement joins TRBV5-1 to TRBJ2-7; 12 bases are shared with TRBD1. With V trimmed by 5 bases and J by 7 bases, 10 bases remained unmatched. The CDR3 is made up of 15 amino acids. CDR1 SGHRS and CDR2 YFSETQ come from the germline V gene. This CDR3 reads CASRFAGQGAGEQYF. CDR3 in DNA: TGCGCCAGCAGGTTCGCGGGACAGGGGGCGGGAGAGCAGTACTTC.

The rearrangement joins TRBV2 to TRBJ1-1, with TRBD1 identical over 8 bases. Germline V gene data show CDR1 as SNHLY and CDR2 as FYNNEI. The CDR3 has 17 amino acids. V was pared by 4 bases and J by 1 base, with 11 bases of the junction left unmatched. For the CDR3, the DNA is TGTGCCAGCAGTGTCCCCAGGGGGCGGACAACGAACACTGAAGCTTTCTTT. Amino acid sequence: CASSVPRGRTTNTEAFF.

The chain combines TRBV2 with TRBJ1-3; no clear D gene. The CDR3 is 11 residues long. Trimming left V 2 bases short and J 12 bases short, with 8 bases between. Germline lookup yields CDR1 SNHLY and CDR2 FYNNEI. CDR3 sequence (DNA): TGTGCCAGCAGTGAAACAGCATTCATATATTTT. This encodes CASSETAFIYF.

The CDR3 loop reads CASGTDVQPQHF. CDR3 in DNA: TGTGCCAGCGGGACCGACGTACAGCCCCAGCATTTT. V is TRBV28 and J is TRBJ1-5; D perhaps matches TRBD1 (5 bases). The CDR3 sequence is 12 residues long. CDR1 is MDHEN, CDR2 SYDVKM, per germline. Trimming pared 8 bases from V and 7 bases from J, leaving 12 bases between. Full variable domain (missing parts from reference TRBV28 and TRBJ1-5): DVKVTQSSRYLVKRTGEKVFLECVQDMDHENMFWYRQDPGLGLRLIYFSYDVKMKEKGDIPEGYSVSREKKERFSLILESASTNQTSMYLCASGTDVQPQHFGDGTRLSIL.

This clone was seen only once. The V call is TRBV7-9, the J call TRBJ2-7, with 8 bases matching TRBD2. The germline V gene has CDR1 SEHNR and CDR2 FQNEAQ (reference sequence). The CDR3 consists of 16 residues. After removal of 3 bases from V and 2 bases from J, the junction contained 9 bases not matched to a gene. As DNA, the CDR3 is TGTGCCAGCAGCTTGCATTTAGCGGGGTTCGCCTACGAGCAGTACTTC. It codes for CASSLHLAGFAYEQYF. The variable domain in full, completed from reference TRBV7-9 and TRBJ2-7, reads DTGVSQNPRHKITKRGQNVTFRCDPISEHNRLYWYRQTLGQGPEFLTYFQNEAQLEKSRLLSDRFSAERPKGSFSTLEIQRTEQGDSAMYLCASSLHLAGFAYEQYFGPGTRLTVT.

The table lists this clone with a count of one. The chain couples TRBV28 to TRBJ2-1; TRBD2 matches at 11 bases. With 2 bases clipped from V and 10 bases from J, the junction kept 7 bases outside the gene matches. The CDR3 totals 15 residues. Looked up from germline, CDR1 is MDHEN and CDR2 is SYDVKM. The DNA for the CDR3 is TGTGCCAGCAGTTTAGTTAGCGGGAGGGCCAGAGAGCAGTTCTTC. It specifies CASSLVSGRAREQFF.

The gene calls are TRBV27 and TRBJ2-7; D is possibly TRBD2 (6 bases). Germline CDR1 and CDR2: MNHEY and SMNVEV (reference sequence). CDR3 length: 13 residues. Trimming removed 5 bases from V and 3 bases from J, with 11 bases in between. CDR3 sequence: CASSRLGGYEQYF. CDR3 nucleotide sequence: TGTGCCAGCAGTCGACTCGGGGGCTACGAGCAGTACTTC.

V usage is TRBV7-2 and J usage is TRBJ2-1; 10 nucleotides agree with TRBD1. Germline CDR1 SGHTA, CDR2 FQGNSA. There are 16 residues in the CDR3. J gave up 0 bases and V 1 base, and 0 bases lay outside the gene matches. Here the CDR3 DNA reads TGTGCCAGCAGCTTAGGGACAGGGGGCTCCTACAATGAGCAGTTCTTC. Protein product: CASSLGTGGSYNEQFF.

The V gene is TRBV7-9, the J gene TRBJ1-2, with 8 bases aligning to TRBD1. The germline V gene encodes CDR1 SEHNR and CDR2 FQNEAQ (reference sequence). This CDR3 is built from 16 residues. V lost 0 bases and J lost 6; bases outside the gene matches: 9. CDR3: CASSLAWQGALDGYTF. The DNA of the CDR3 is TGTGCCAGCAGCTTAGCGTGGCAGGGGGCGCTGGATGGCTACACCTTC.

Sample share makes this clone medium-sized. Other DNA sequences in the same sample also yield this CDR3. The rearrangement joins TRBV7-2 to TRBJ2-3, with D perhaps TRBD2 (7 bases). Germline CDR1 and CDR2: SGHTA and FQGNSA. Trimming stripped 5 bases from V and 1 base from J, with 13 bases between. The CDR3 length is 15 residues. The CDR3 DNA reads TGTGCCAGCAGCCCGGACAGCGGGGGCACAGATACGCAGTATTTT. Protein product: CASSPDSGGTDTQYF.

This clone is medium-sized. The V call is TRBV28, the J call TRBJ1-3; D uncertain. V was shortened by 6 bases and J by 0 bases, with 12 bases between the two germline ends. This CDR3 is built from 15 residues. The germline V gene encodes CDR1 MDHEN and CDR2 SYDVKM. CDR3 sequence reads: CASSHGRHSGNTIYF. The DNA for the CDR3 is TGTGCCAGCAGCCACGGACGGCACTCTGGAAACACCATATATTTT.

The gene calls are TRBV2 and TRBJ1-5, with no clear D. V was pared by 8 bases and J by 0 bases, with 14 bases between. The CDR3 totals 15 residues. In germline, CDR1 is SNHLY, CDR2 FYNNEI. The CDR3 DNA follows: TGTGCCAGCGACGGACCTCGATATAGCAATCAGCCCCAGCATTTT. Translation gives CASDGPRYSNQPQHF.

The chain has TRBV5-5 and TRBJ1-1, with 7 nucleotides matching TRBD1. Trimming removed 4 bases from V and 2 bases from J; junction bases left unmatched: 11. Looked up from germline, CDR1 is SGHKS and CDR2 is YYEKEE (reference sequence). The CDR3 extends over 16 amino acids. The CDR3 protein is CASSPTPTGLNTEAFF. DNA for the CDR3: TGTGCCAGCAGCCCCACCCCGACAGGGTTAAACACTGAAGCTTTCTTT.

J is TRBJ1-5 and V is TRBV19; no firm D call. V lost 9 bases, J lost 5 bases, and 14 bases lay in between. Germline-derived CDR1 and CDR2 are LNHDA and SQIVND (reference sequence). The CDR3 consists of 13 residues. CDR3 amino acids: CASSDTDYQPQHF. For the CDR3, the DNA is TGTGCCAGCTCCGACACTGACTATCAGCCCCAGCATTTT.

This chain joins TRBV10-3 and TRBJ2-3, with D maybe TRBD1 (5 bases). Germline V gives CDR1 ENHRY, CDR2 SYGVKD. The CDR3 loop spans 14 amino acids. Trimming left V 0 bases short and J 4 bases short, with 8 bases between. This CDR3 is CAISESRGSDTQYF. DNA of the CDR3: TGTGCCATCAGTGAGTCTAGGGGATCAGATACGCAGTATTTT.